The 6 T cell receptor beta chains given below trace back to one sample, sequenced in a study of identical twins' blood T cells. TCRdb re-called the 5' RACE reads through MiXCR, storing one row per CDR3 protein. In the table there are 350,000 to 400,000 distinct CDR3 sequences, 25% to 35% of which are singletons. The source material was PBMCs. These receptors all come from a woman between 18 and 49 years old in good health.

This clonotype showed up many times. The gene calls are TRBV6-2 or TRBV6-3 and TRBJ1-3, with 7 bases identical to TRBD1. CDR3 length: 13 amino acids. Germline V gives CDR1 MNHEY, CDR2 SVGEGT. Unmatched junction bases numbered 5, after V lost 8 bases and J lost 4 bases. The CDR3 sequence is CASGRGTGNTIYF. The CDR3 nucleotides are TGTGCCAGCGGCAGGGGGACCGGAAACACCATATATTTT.

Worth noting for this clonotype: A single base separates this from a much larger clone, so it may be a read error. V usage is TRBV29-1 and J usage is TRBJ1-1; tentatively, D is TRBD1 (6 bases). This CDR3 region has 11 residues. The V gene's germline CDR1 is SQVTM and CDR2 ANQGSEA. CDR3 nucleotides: TGCAGCGCTGGACAGAACACTGAATCTTTCTTT. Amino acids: CSAGQNTESFF.

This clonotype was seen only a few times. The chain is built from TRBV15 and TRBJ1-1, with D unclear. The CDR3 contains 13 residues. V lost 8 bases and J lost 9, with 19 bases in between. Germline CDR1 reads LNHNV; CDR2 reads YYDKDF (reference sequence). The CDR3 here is CATLSGQIGKAFF. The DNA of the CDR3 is TGTGCCACCCTCTCCGGGCAAATCGGAAAAGCTTTCTTT. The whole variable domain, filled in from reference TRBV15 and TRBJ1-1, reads DAMVIQNPRYQVTQFGKPVTLSCSQTLNHNVMYWYQQKSSQAPKLLFHYYDKDFNNEADTPDNFQSRRPNTSFCFLDIRSPGLGDTAMYLCATLSGQIGKAFFGQGTRLTVV.

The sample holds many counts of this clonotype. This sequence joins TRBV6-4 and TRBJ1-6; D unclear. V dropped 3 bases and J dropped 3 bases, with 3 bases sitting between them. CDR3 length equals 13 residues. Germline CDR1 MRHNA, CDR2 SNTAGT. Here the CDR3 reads CASSEDYNSPLHF. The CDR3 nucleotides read TGTGCCAGCAGTGAGGACTATAATTCACCCCTCCACTTT.

CDR3 DNA sequence: TGTGCCAGCAGCTTCCGATGGGATAGCGGGTACAATGAGCAGTTCTTC. Its protein is CASSFRWDSGYNEQFF. This sequence joins TRBV7-9 and TRBJ2-1, with 7 bases that match TRBD2. V was pared by 3 bases and J by 4 bases, with 9 bases of the junction left unmatched. Germline V gene data show CDR1 as SEHNR and CDR2 as FQNEAQ (reference sequence). The CDR3 contains 16 residues.

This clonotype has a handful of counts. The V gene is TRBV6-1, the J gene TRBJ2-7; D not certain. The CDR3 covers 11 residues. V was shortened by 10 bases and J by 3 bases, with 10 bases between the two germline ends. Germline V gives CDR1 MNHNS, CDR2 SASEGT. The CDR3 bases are TGTGCCAACAAAGGCGACTACGAGCAGTACTTC. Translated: CANKGDYEQYF.